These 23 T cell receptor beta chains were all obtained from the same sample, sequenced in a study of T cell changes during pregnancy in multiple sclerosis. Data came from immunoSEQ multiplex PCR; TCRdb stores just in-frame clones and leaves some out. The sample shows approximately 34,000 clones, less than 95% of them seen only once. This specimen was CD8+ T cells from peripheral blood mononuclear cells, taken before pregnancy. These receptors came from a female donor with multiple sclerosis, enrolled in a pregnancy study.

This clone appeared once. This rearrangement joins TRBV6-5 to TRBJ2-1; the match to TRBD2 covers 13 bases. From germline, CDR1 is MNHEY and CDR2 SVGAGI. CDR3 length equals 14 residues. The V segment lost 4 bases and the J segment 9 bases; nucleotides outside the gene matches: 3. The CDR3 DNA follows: TGTGCCAGCAGTTGGACTAGCGGGAGTAGTGAGCAGTTCTTC. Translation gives CASSWTSGSSEQFF.

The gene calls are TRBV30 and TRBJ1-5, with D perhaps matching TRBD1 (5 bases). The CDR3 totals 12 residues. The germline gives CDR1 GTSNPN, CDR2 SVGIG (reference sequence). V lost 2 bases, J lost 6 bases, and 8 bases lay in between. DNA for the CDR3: TGTGCCTGGAGTCCGGGGGTTCAGCCCCAGCATTTT. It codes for CAWSPGVQPQHF.

Here the CDR3 reads CAWPPPDRLRSPLHF. CDR3 bases: TGTGCCTGGCCACCCCCGGACAGGTTGCGGTCACCCCTCCACTTT. This chain uses TRBV30 with TRBJ1-6; 7 nucleotides line up with TRBD1. The CDR3 sequence is 15 residues long. Germline CDR1 and CDR2: GTSNPN and SVGIG (reference sequence). With V trimmed by 5 bases and J by 10 bases, 14 bases remained unmatched.

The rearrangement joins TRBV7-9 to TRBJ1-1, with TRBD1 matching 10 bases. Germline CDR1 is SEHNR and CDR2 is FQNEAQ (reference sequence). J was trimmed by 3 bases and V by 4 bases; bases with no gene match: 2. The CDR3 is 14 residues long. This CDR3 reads CASSSGQGDTEAFF. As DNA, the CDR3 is TGTGCCAGCAGCTCCGGACAGGGGGACACTGAAGCTTTCTTT.

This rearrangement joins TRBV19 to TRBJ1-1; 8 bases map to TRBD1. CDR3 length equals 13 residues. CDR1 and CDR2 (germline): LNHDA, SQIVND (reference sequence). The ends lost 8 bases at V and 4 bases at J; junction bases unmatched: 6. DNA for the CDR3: TGTGCCAGTGACAGGGGTTGGAGCACTGAAGCTTTCTTT. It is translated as CASDRGWSTEAFF.

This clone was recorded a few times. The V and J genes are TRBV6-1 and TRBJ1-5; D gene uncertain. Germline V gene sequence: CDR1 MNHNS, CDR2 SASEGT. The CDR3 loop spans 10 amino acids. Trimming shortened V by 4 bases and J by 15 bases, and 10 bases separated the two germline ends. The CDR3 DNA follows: TGTGCCAGCAGTGGGGTAGGGAGGCATTTT. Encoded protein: CASSGVGRHF.

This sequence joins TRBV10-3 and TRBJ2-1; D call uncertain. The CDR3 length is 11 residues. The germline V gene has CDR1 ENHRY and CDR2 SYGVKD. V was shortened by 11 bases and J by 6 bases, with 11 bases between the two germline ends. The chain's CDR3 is CACKQVNEQFF. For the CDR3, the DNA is TGTGCCTGCAAGCAGGTCAATGAGCAGTTCTTC.

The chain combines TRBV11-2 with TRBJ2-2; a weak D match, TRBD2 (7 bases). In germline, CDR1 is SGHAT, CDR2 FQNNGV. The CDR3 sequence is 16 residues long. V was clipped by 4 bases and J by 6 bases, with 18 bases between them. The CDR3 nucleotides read TGTGCCAGCAGCTCTCGGACTAGAGGGGGATCCGGGGAGCTGTTTTTT. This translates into CASSSRTRGGSGELFF.

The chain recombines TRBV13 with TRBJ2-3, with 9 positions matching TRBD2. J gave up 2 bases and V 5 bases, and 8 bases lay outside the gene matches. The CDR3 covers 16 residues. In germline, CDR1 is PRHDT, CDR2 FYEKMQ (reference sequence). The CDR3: CASSPQGLALTDTQYF. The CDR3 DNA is TGTGCCAGCAGCCCACAGGGACTAGCCCTCACAGATACGCAGTATTTT.

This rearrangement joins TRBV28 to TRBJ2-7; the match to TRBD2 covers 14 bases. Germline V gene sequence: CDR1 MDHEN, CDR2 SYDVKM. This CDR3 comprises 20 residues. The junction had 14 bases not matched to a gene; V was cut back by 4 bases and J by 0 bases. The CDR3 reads CASSSPAGLAGESFSYEQYF. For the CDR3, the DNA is TGTGCCAGCAGTTCCCCCGCGGGACTAGCGGGAGAATCTTTCTCCTACGAGCAGTACTTC. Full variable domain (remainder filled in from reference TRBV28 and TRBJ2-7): DVKVTQSSRYLVKRTGEKVFLECVQDMDHENMFWYRQDPGLGLRLIYFSYDVKMKEKGDIPEGYSVSREKKERFSLILESASTNQTSMYLCASSSPAGLAGESFSYEQYFGPGTRLTVT.

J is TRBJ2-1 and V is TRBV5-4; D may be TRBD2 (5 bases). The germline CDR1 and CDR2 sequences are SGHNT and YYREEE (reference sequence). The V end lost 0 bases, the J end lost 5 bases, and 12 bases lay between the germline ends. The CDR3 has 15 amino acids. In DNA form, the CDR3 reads TGTGCCAGCAGCTTGGAGGTAGCGAGAGACAATGAGCAGTTCTTC. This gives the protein CASSLEVARDNEQFF. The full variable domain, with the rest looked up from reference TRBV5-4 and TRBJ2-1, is ETGVTQSPTHLIKTRGQQVTLRCSSQSGHNTVSWYQQALGQGPQFIFQYYREEENGRGNFPPRFSGLQFPNYSSELNVNALELDDSALYLCASSLEVARDNEQFFGPGTRLTVL.

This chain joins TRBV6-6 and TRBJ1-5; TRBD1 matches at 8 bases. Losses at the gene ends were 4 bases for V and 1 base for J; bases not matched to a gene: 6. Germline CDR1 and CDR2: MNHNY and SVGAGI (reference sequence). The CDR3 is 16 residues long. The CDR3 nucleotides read TGTGCCAGCAGTTCTCTACAGGGGGACAGCAATCAGCCCCAGCATTTT. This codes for CASSSLQGDSNQPQHF.

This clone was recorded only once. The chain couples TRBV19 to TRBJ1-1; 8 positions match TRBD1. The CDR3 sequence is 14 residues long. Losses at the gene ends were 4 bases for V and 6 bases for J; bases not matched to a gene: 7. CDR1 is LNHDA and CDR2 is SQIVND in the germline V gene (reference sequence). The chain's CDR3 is CASSTGQGKAEAFF. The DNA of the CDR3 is TGTGCCAGTAGTACAGGACAGGGAAAGGCTGAAGCTTTCTTT.

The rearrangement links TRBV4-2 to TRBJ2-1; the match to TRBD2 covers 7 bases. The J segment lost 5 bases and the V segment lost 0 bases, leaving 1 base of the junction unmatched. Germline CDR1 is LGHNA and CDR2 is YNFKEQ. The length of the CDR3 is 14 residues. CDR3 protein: CASSQDRGDNEQFF. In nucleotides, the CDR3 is TGTGCCAGCAGCCAAGATCGGGGGGACAATGAGCAGTTCTTC.

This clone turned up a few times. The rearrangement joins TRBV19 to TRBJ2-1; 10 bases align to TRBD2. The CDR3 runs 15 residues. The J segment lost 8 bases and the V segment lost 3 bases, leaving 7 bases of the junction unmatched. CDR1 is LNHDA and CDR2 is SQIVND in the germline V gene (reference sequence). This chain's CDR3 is CASSITSGNPHEQFF. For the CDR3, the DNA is TGTGCCAGTAGTATTACTAGCGGGAACCCCCATGAGCAGTTCTTC.

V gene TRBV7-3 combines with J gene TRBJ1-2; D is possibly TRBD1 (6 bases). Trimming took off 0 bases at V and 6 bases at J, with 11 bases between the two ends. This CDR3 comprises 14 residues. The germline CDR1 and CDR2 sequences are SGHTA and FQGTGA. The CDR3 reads CASSLTGGGDGYTF. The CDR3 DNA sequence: TGTGCCAGCAGCTTAACCGGAGGGGGGGATGGCTACACCTTC.

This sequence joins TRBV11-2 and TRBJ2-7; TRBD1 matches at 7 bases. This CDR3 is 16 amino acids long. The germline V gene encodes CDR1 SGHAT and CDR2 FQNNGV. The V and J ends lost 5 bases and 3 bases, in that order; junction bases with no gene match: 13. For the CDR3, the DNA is TGTGCCAGCAGCACCTGGGACAGCCGATCTCTCTACGAGCAGTACTTC. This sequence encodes CASSTWDSRSLYEQYF.

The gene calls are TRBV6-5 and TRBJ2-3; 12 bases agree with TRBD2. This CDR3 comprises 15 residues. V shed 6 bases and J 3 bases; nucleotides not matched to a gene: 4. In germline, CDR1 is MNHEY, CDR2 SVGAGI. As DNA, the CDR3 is TGTGCCAGCAGAGCTAGCGGGGGGGCGACAGATACGCAGTATTTT. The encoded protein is CASRASGGATDTQYF.

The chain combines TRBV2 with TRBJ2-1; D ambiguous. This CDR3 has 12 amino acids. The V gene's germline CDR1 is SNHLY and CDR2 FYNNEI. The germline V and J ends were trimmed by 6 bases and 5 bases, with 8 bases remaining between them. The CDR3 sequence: CASSRSHNEQFF. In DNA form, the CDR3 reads TGTGCCAGCAGCCGTTCCCACAATGAGCAGTTCTTC.

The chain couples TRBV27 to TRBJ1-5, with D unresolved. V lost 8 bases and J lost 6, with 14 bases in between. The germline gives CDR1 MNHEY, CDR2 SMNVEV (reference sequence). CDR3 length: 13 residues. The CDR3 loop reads CASAYSQAQPQHF. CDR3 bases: TGTGCCAGCGCGTATTCCCAGGCTCAGCCCCAGCATTTT.

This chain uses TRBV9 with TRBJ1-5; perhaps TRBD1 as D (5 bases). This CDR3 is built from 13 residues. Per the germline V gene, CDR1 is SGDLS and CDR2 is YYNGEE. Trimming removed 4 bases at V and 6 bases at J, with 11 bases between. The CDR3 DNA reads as TGTGCCAGCAGCTTGGACACAACTCAGCCCCAGCATTTT. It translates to CASSLDTTQPQHF.

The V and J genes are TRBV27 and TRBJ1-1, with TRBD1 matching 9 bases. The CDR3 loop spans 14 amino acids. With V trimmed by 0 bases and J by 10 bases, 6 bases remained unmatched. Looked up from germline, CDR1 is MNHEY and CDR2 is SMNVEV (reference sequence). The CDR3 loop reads CASSLSGTGRGAFF. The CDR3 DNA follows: TGTGCCAGCAGTTTATCCGGGACAGGGAGGGGAGCTTTCTTT.

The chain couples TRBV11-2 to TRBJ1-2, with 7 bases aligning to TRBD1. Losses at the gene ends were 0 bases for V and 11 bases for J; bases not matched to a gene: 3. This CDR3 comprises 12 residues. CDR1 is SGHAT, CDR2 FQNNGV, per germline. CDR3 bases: TGTGCCAGCAGCTTAGAGGGACAGAGTTACACCTTC. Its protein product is CASSLEGQSYTF.